Given below is one TCR beta chain in context. Its antigen is not identified. The V gene's germline CDR1 is SGHNT and CDR2 YYREEE (reference sequence). CDR3 length: 15 residues. The germline V and J ends were trimmed by 1 base and 3 bases, with 8 bases remaining between them. The data derive from a study of cytomegalovirus exposure and HLA in healthy donors. Study-level results: As a later analysis showed, a missense DCLRE1C variant was linked to trimming of TCR beta V- and J-genes.

PCR amplification relied on 60 Vbeta primers (plus 13 Jbeta primers). Here immunoSEQ multiplex PCR was the method, and the copy in TCRdb shows in-frame clones only, minus some. In the table there are some 150,000 clones, about 84% of which are singletons. The V gene is TRBV5-4, the J gene TRBJ2-6, with unresolved D. What was sequenced was PBMCs. The TCR originated in a male donor in good health and CMV-seronegative. The CDR3, as DNA: TGTGCCAGCAGCTTGAATGTCGGTGGGGCCAACGTCCTGACTTTC. This gives the protein CASSLNVGGANVLTF.